Sequencing of this TCR beta chain was carried out in a study of blood T cell repertoires in COVID-19. About the study: Sources were T cells, B-cell-depleted T cells, or PBMCs; the material itself was cDNA or gDNA.

Germline V lookup: CDR1 MGHRA, CDR2 YSYEKL. The V and J ends lost 0 bases and 2 bases respectively, with 7 bases between them. This CDR3 is 14 amino acids long. As originally analysed: Reference gene primer amplification in the assay estimated nucleated cell counts. Data came from immunoSEQ multiplex PCR; TCRdb stores just in-frame clones and leaves some out. That table supplies the V and J calls and clone size; D and trimming were determined from the DNA. The profile covers about 190,000 clones, with just under 80% appearing a single time and around 2.8% taken by the ten largest. The chain combines TRBV4-1 with TRBJ1-2; D is unresolved. The origin of this receptor is an elderly woman with active or convalescent COVID-19. Sequenced input: peripheral blood. CDR3 sequence (DNA): TGCGCCAGCAGCCAAGATCCCCAGAACTATGGCTACACCTTC. Translated, it gives CASSQDPQNYGYTF.